This T cell receptor (beta chain) is from a study of control samples from healthy donors and cancer patients. This clone was recorded once. TCRdb's copy holds only in-frame clones and misses some; the assay was immunoSEQ multiplex PCR. Among about 150,000 clones listed, approximately 94% were seen once. The CDR3 sequence is 15 residues long. The ends were cut back, 5 bases at V and 1 base at J, with 14 bases in the middle. Germline lookup yields CDR1 ENHRY and CDR2 SYGVKD. The sample comprised blood. The clonotype originates from a man in his forties or fifties in good health. The chain employs TRBV10-3 and TRBJ1-1, with a weak D call TRBD1 (5 bases). The CDR3 DNA is TGTGCCATCAGTACGCAGGGTGGAGCGAACACTGAAGCTTTCTTT. This codes for CAISTQGGANTEAFF.